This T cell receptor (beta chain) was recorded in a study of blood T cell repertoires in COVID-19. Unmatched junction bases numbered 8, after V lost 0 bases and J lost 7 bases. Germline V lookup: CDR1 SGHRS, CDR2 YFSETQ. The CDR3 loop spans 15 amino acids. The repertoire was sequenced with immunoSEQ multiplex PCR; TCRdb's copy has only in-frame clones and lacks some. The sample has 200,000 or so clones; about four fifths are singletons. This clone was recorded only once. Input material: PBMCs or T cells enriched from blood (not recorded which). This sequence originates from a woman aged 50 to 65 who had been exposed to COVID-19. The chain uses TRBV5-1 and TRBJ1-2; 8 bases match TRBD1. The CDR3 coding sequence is TGCGCCAGCAGCTTGGACAGGGGGACTTTGGGTGGCTACACCTTC. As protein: CASSLDRGTLGGYTF.